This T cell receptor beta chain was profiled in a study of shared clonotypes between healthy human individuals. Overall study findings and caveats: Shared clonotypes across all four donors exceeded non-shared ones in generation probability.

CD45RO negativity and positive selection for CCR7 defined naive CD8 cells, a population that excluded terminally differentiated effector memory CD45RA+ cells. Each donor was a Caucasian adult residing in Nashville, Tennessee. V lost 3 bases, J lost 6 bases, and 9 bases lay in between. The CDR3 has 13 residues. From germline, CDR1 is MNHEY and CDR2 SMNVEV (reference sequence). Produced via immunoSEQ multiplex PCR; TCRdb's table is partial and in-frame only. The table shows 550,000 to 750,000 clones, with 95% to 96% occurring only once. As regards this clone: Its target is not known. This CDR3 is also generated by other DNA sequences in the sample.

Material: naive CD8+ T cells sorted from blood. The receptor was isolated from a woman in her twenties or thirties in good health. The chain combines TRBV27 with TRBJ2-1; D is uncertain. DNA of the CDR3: TGTGCCAGCAGTTTTTCCAGCGCCAATGAGCAGTTCTTC. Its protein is CASSFSSANEQFF.